Each of the 27 T cell receptor beta chains below was sequenced from the same sample in a study of regulatory T cells in long-lasting Graves disease. TCR beta libraries were built with iRepertoire HTBI primers and Arm-PCR of CDR3 regions. TCRdb used MiXCR to reprocess the multiplex PCR reads, holding one entry per CDR3 protein. Among a few hundred thousand distinct CDR3 sequences listed, about a sixth were seen once. Time point meaning: newly diagnosed GD, antithyroid drugs for less than 3 months. Generation of the TCR library employed RNA extracted from PBMCs. These data were likewise used in another study, on T cells in Graves' hyperthyroidism and ophthalmopathy.

Sequenced material: peripheral blood mononuclear cells (PBMCs), taken at new diagnosis, from a patient treated with antithyroid drugs. Every receptor here comes from a woman between 18 and 29 years old with Graves disease.

This clonotype was counted ten times or more. The V gene is TRBV6-2 or TRBV6-3, the J gene TRBJ2-3; 7 bases line up with TRBD2. From germline, CDR1 is MNHEY and CDR2 SVGEGT. The CDR3 length is 17 residues. V shed 5 bases, J shed 3 bases, and the junction held 14 bases outside the gene matches. CDR3 in DNA: TGTGCCAGCAGTACGTCACTAGCGCGAGTGTTGACAGATACGCAGTATTTT. This gives the protein CASSTSLARVLTDTQYF.

The sample holds many counts of this clonotype. The rearrangement uses TRBV11-2 and TRBJ2-7; D assignment may be TRBD1 or TRBD2 (5 bases each). CDR3 length: 13 residues. Trimming stripped 3 bases from V and 6 bases from J, with 12 bases between. The germline V gene encodes CDR1 SGHAT and CDR2 FQNNGV. For the CDR3, the DNA is TGTGCCAGCAGCTTGGGTCGGGACCGCGAGCAGTACTTC. It encodes CASSLGRDREQYF.

The chain carries TRBV2 and TRBJ2-1; 14 bases are shared with TRBD2. J was trimmed by 5 bases and V by 8 bases; bases with no gene match: 5. CDR1 and CDR2 (germline): SNHLY, FYNNEI. This CDR3 comprises 15 residues. The CDR3 loop is CASAPGLAGDNEQFF. The CDR3, as DNA: TGTGCCAGCGCCCCGGGACTAGCGGGGGACAATGAGCAGTTCTTC.

This chain joins TRBV9 and TRBJ2-1, with D perhaps TRBD1 (6 bases). CDR3 length equals 16 residues. Trimming cost V 3 bases and J 4 bases, with 17 bases left between them. CDR1 and CDR2 from the germline V gene are SGDLS and YYNGEE. DNA of the CDR3: TGTGCCAGCAGCGGGTACGGACAGATTAATTACAATGAGCAGTTCTTC. This encodes CASSGYGQINYNEQFF.

This clonotype was recorded many times. The CDR3 loop reads CSASSGMDYNEQFF. The CDR3 DNA sequence: TGCAGTGCCAGTAGCGGGATGGACTACAATGAGCAGTTCTTC. This sequence joins TRBV20-1 and TRBJ2-1; 8 positions match TRBD2. V shed 6 bases and J 3 bases; nucleotides not matched to a gene: 7. Per germline, CDR1 DFQATT and CDR2 SNEGSKA (reference sequence). CDR3 length: 14 residues.

In regard to this clonotype: A clone one base away is much larger, so this may be a read error. V is TRBV6-1 and J is TRBJ2-3; no firm D call. This CDR3 spans 14 amino acids. The germline gives CDR1 MNHNS, CDR2 SASEGT. The V gene lost 6 bases and the J gene lost 5 bases, with 15 bases spanning the gap. The CDR3 region is CASSRPNPGDTQYF. CDR3 sequence (DNA): TGTGCCAGCAGCAGACCCAACCCAGGAGATACGCAGTATTTT.

This clonotype was seen repeatedly, ten times or more. The rearrangement links TRBV28 to TRBJ2-5; 11 nucleotides agree with TRBD2. The CDR3 contains 16 residues. Germline V gives CDR1 MDHEN, CDR2 SYDVKM. V lost 4 bases, J lost 2 bases, and 6 bases stayed unmatched. As DNA, the CDR3 is TGTGCCAGCAGTTACTCGGGACTAGCGGAACAAGAGACCCAGTACTTC. Translated: CASSYSGLAEQETQYF.

This clonotype was detected many times. The gene calls are TRBV6-2 or TRBV6-3 and TRBJ2-6; 7 nucleotides align to TRBD1. Unmatched junction bases numbered 7, after V lost 5 bases and J lost 0 bases. The germline V gene encodes CDR1 MNHEY and CDR2 SVGEGT. The CDR3 is made up of 17 amino acids. This CDR3 reads CASSQPGQSSGANVLTF. As DNA, the CDR3 is TGTGCCAGCAGTCAACCGGGACAGAGCTCTGGGGCCAACGTCCTGACTTTC.

This clonotype was observed a handful of times. The V call is TRBV7-2, the J call TRBJ2-2, with 11 bases identical to TRBD2. V gave up 5 bases and J gave up 5 bases; unmatched junction bases: 13. This CDR3 has 18 residues. CDR1 and CDR2 from the germline V gene are SGHTA and FQGNSA. CDR3 loop: CASSPGVLAGGVTGELFF. As DNA, the CDR3 is TGTGCCAGCAGCCCCGGTGTGCTAGCGGGAGGTGTGACCGGGGAGCTGTTTTTT.

This clonotype showed up just a few times. The V gene is TRBV19, the J gene TRBJ1-3; D is perhaps TRBD1 (6 bases). Germline CDR1 LNHDA, CDR2 SQIVND (reference sequence). CDR3 length: 14 residues. V lost 8 bases and J lost 2, with 13 bases in between. The CDR3, as DNA: TGTGCCAGTCTCCCGACAGGAGCTGGAAACACCATATATTTT. Protein product: CASLPTGAGNTIYF.

J is TRBJ2-4 and V is TRBV9; weak D call: TRBD1 (6 bases). The ends were cut back, 5 bases at V and 3 bases at J, with 12 bases in the middle. The V gene's germline CDR1 is SGDLS and CDR2 YYNGEE. This CDR3 has 14 amino acids. The CDR3 DNA is TGTGCCAGCAGTCAGGGGCCTCTCAAAAACATTCAGTACTTC. Its translation is CASSQGPLKNIQYF.

This clonotype was found many times. The V gene is TRBV20-1, the J gene TRBJ1-1; unclear D gene. This CDR3 region has 13 residues. Per the germline V gene, CDR1 is DFQATT and CDR2 is SNEGSKA (reference sequence). The V end was cut by 2 bases, the J end by 2 bases, with 9 bases between. In nucleotides, the CDR3 is TGCAGTGCTAGACCTCGGGCCAACACTGAAGCTTTCTTT. Translating gives CSARPRANTEAFF.

CDR3 sequence: CASSSTGEPSTEAFF. The CDR3 DNA sequence: TGTGCCAGCAGCTCGACAGGGGAACCGAGCACTGAAGCTTTCTTT. This chain connects TRBV7-9 to TRBJ1-1; 8 bases fit TRBD1. Germline V CDR1 and CDR2: SEHNR, FQNEAQ (reference sequence). The CDR3 loop spans 15 amino acids. V lost 4 bases to trimming and J lost 4 bases; unmatched junction nucleotides: 8.

This sequence joins TRBV10-3 and TRBJ2-3; D may be TRBD1 (5 bases). Germline V gene sequence: CDR1 ENHRY, CDR2 SYGVKD. V gave up 7 bases and J gave up 8 bases, with 22 bases separating them. This CDR3 has 15 amino acids. The CDR3 loop reads CAITPTDSDPGTQYF. Here the CDR3 DNA reads TGTGCCATCACCCCGACCGACAGCGATCCCGGTACGCAGTATTTT.

Concerning this clonotype: The junction departs from germline at one end; a sequencing error may be responsible. The rearrangement joins TRBV30 to TRBJ1-2; no clear D gene. This CDR3 contains 13 residues. Per germline, CDR1 GTSNPN and CDR2 SVGIG (reference sequence). CDR3: CALESIRNSGYTF. CDR3 sequence (DNA): TGTGCCCTGGAGTCCATCCGTAACTCTGGCTACACCTTC.

The rearrangement uses TRBV3-1 and TRBJ2-1; D is unclear. CDR3 length equals 17 residues. Germline V CDR1 and CDR2: LGHDT, YNNKEL (reference sequence). The V and J ends lost 4 bases and 13 bases respectively, with 29 bases between them. The CDR3 DNA follows: TGTGCCAGCAGCCGACGAAGCATACAGACAATCCAAGAGGCCCAGTTCTTC. This translates into CASSRRSIQTIQEAQFF.

This clonotype was counted ten times or more. J is TRBJ2-1 and V is TRBV12-3 or TRBV12-4; D gene ambiguous. The CDR3 spans 15 residues. Trimming removed 4 bases from V and 0 bases from J, with 10 bases in between. The CDR3 DNA reads TGTGCCAGCAGTTCCCGGACGGACTCCTACAATGAGCAGTTCTTC. This translates into CASSSRTDSYNEQFF.

Ten or more counts support this clonotype. CDR3 bases: TGTGCCAGCAGCCAAGCCCCCGGCTCCTACGAGCAGTACTTC. It translates to CASSQAPGSYEQYF. The chain combines TRBV3-1 with TRBJ2-7; no definite D call. Germline V CDR1 and CDR2: LGHDT, YNNKEL (reference sequence). This CDR3 is built from 14 residues. Trimming removed 1 base at V and 0 bases at J, with 7 bases between.

The rearrangement uses TRBV30 and TRBJ2-1, with 12 bases matching TRBD2. Germline V gene lookup returns CDR1 GTSNPN and CDR2 SVGIG (reference sequence). The CDR3 consists of 17 residues. With V trimmed by 5 bases and J by 9 bases, 17 bases remained unmatched. The CDR3 reads CAWVTATSGRVISEQFF. The DNA of the CDR3 is TGTGCCTGGGTTACTGCGACTAGCGGGAGAGTTATTAGTGAGCAGTTCTTC.

This clonotype was recorded many times. The genes are TRBV28 and TRBJ2-1; TRBD1 matches 7 bases. The germline gives CDR1 MDHEN, CDR2 SYDVKM. The CDR3 has 15 amino acids. The trim removed 6 bases at V and 1 base at J, leaving 6 bases unmatched. The CDR3 region has the DNA TGTGCCAGCAGCACCCGACAGGGTTCCTACAATGAGCAGTTCTTC. Amino acid sequence: CASSTRQGSYNEQFF. Using reference TRBV28 and TRBJ2-1 for the parts outside the CDR3, the full variable domain is DVKVTQSSRYLVKRTGEKVFLECVQDMDHENMFWYRQDPGLGLRLIYFSYDVKMKEKGDIPEGYSVSREKKERFSLILESASTNQTSMYLCASSTRQGSYNEQFFGPGTRLTVL.

This clonotype appeared many times. The gene calls are TRBV28 and TRBJ2-7; D is undetermined. The CDR3 totals 13 residues. Germline V gives CDR1 MDHEN, CDR2 SYDVKM. Trimming shortened V by 6 bases and J by 2 bases, and 11 bases separated the two germline ends. CDR3 region: CASRTIQPYEQYF. CDR3 DNA sequence: TGTGCCAGCAGAACAATACAACCCTACGAGCAGTACTTC.

Concerning this clonotype: The likely explanation is a read error, given a far larger clone one base away. The chain couples TRBV6-1 to TRBJ2-7; D is undetermined. This CDR3 has 11 amino acids. Per the germline V gene, CDR1 is MNHNS and CDR2 is SASEGT. V was shortened by 4 bases and J by 3 bases, with 4 bases between the two germline ends. The CDR3 DNA reads as TGTGCCAGCAGTGGGGTCTACGAGCAGTACTTC. Translation gives CASSGVYEQYF.

This clonotype was seen more than once but under ten times. The rearrangement uses TRBV4-1 and TRBJ2-5; perhaps TRBD2 as D (5 bases). V lost 4 bases and J 1 base, leaving 13 bases between the germline ends. Per germline, CDR1 MGHRA and CDR2 YSYEKL. This CDR3 is built from 15 residues. The CDR3 bases are TGCGCCAGCAGCCCCAATTGGGAGATCCAAGAGACCCAGTACTTC. Protein sequence: CASSPNWEIQETQYF.

This clonotype was counted a few times. The V call is TRBV28, the J call TRBJ1-6, with 10 positions matching TRBD1. The germline CDR1 and CDR2 sequences are MDHEN and SYDVKM. This CDR3 comprises 16 residues. Trimming cost V 5 bases and J 9 bases; bases outside gene matches: 10. CDR3 nucleotides: TGTGCCAGCAGTCCGAGACAGGGGGCAGGATTTTCACCCCTCCACTTT. Amino acid sequence: CASSPRQGAGFSPLHF.

The chain employs TRBV6-2 or TRBV6-3 and TRBJ2-2; no clear D gene. The CDR3 has 14 residues. Germline V gene lookup returns CDR1 MNHEY and CDR2 SVGEGT. V lost 2 bases to trimming and J lost 2 bases, with 6 bases between them. In DNA, the CDR3 is TGTGCCAGCAGTTACCCGACAAACACCGGGGAGCTGTTTTTT. This translates into CASSYPTNTGELFF.

The rearrangement links TRBV19 to TRBJ2-2, with 13 positions matching TRBD2. V lost 5 bases and J lost 5; bases outside the gene matches: 17. CDR3 size: 20 residues. Germline V gives CDR1 LNHDA, CDR2 SQIVND (reference sequence). Here the CDR3 reads CASSPRGLAGAIGLTGELFF. The CDR3 DNA sequence: TGTGCCAGTAGTCCTCGTGGACTAGCGGGAGCAATAGGCTTGACCGGGGAGCTGTTTTTT. Variable domain in full (rest from reference TRBV19 and TRBJ2-2): DGGITQSPKYLFRKEGQNVTLSCEQNLNHDAMYWYRQDPGQGLRLIYYSQIVNDFQKGDIAEGYSVSREKKESFPLTVTSAQKNPTAFYLCASSPRGLAGAIGLTGELFFGEGSRLTVL.

This clonotype occurred many times. This rearrangement joins TRBV18 to TRBJ1-1; 7 bases match TRBD1. The CDR3 contains 15 residues. CDR1 KGHSH and CDR2 LQKENI come from the germline V gene. V was clipped by 2 bases and J by 3 bases; unmatched bases: 6. The CDR3, as DNA: TGTGCCAGCTCACCAGAACAGGGGTGGGACACTGAAGCTTTCTTT. As protein: CASSPEQGWDTEAFF.